This T cell receptor beta chain was identified in a study of blood T cells in healthy people across ages. A J-beta primer mix and a sample-barcoded 5' primer were used in a second PCR of roughly 6 to 12 cycles. TCRdb itself ran the 5' RACE reads through MiXCR, one entry per CDR3 protein. The table shows some 1.7 million distinct CDR3 sequences, with 28% occurring only once. The study's findings and limits: Using unsorted PBMCs precluded a conclusive naive versus antigen-experienced comparison. More naive CD4+ cells and higher diversity marked long-lived donors relative to aged donors.

Total RNA extracted from each sample amounted to at least 6 micrograms. A remark on this clonotype: Its antigen is undetermined.

The TCR originated in a young woman in good health. The sequenced material came from blood.

The CDR3 protein is CASSVRGVEETQYF. CDR3 in DNA: TGTGCCAGCAGCGTCCGGGGGGTAGAAGAGACCCAGTACTTC. This chain connects TRBV5-4 to TRBJ2-5; TRBD2 matches 7 bases. There are 14 residues in the CDR3. The junction had 6 bases not matched to a gene; V was cut back by 4 bases and J by 3 bases. Germline CDR1 SGHNT, CDR2 YYREEE (reference sequence).